The next 23 T cell receptor beta chains were all read from a single sample in a study of beta chain features in type 1 diabetes. General study findings and limits: Among patients with Type 1 diabetes, TCRB CDR3s were moderately but significantly shorter in every one of the four CD4+ subsets.

Their antigens are not known. What was sequenced were expressed TCRB transcripts, since all of the isolated RNA had been reverse transcribed. Profiling relied on immunoSEQ multiplex PCR, and the TCRdb table lists in-frame clones only, not all of them. The table records some 640,000 clones, about an eighth of them present only once. The sequenced material came from naive CD4+ T cells from blood. The receptor source for this set is a man between 18 and 35 years old with type 1 diabetes.

This chain joins TRBV5-4 and TRBJ2-7; a weak D match, TRBD1 (5 bases). Trimming removed 0 bases from V and 2 bases from J, with 15 bases in between. This CDR3 has 16 residues. CDR1 and CDR2 (germline): SGHNT, YYREEE (reference sequence). The DNA of the CDR3 is TGTGCCAGCAGCTTGGATTCGGCCAGGGCCCCCTACGAGCAGTACTTC. Translated, it gives CASSLDSARAPYEQYF.

The chain links TRBV4-1 to TRBJ2-5, with 10 bases that match TRBD2. The CDR3 sequence is 18 residues long. Germline CDR1 MGHRA, CDR2 YSYEKL. V shed 0 bases, J shed 2 bases, and the junction held 9 bases outside the gene matches. The CDR3 protein is CASSQDGLAGVEQETQYF. CDR3 nucleotides: TGCGCCAGCAGCCAAGATGGCCTAGCGGGAGTGGAGCAAGAGACCCAGTACTTC.

Comments on this clone: The same CDR3 also results from other DNA sequences found in this sample. This chain uses TRBV5-1 with TRBJ2-7, with D possibly TRBD2 on 5 matching bases. V dropped 0 bases and J dropped 0 bases, with 7 bases sitting between them. The CDR3 loop spans 14 amino acids. Germline V lookup: CDR1 SGHRS, CDR2 YFSETQ. CDR3 sequence reads: CASSLEGSSYEQYF. In DNA, the CDR3 is TGCGCCAGCAGCTTGGAAGGGAGCTCCTACGAGCAGTACTTC.

A few counts support this clone. The V call is TRBV5-1, the J call TRBJ2-1; TRBD2 matches at 9 bases. Germline CDR1 is SGHRS and CDR2 is YFSETQ. The CDR3 has 16 residues. The ends lost 1 base at V and 4 bases at J; junction bases unmatched: 6. The CDR3 protein is CASSLRTSASYNEQFF. The CDR3 DNA follows: TGCGCCAGCAGCTTGAGGACTAGCGCCTCTTACAATGAGCAGTTCTTC. Using reference TRBV5-1 and TRBJ2-1 for the parts outside the CDR3, the full variable domain is KAGVTQTPRYLIKTRGQQVTLSCSPISGHRSVSWYQQTPGQGLQFLFEYFSETQRNKGNFPGRFSGRQFSNSRSEMNVSTLELGDSALYLCASSLRTSASYNEQFFGPGTRLTVL.

A few counts support this clone. CDR3 loop: CASSLGRGITDTQYF. CDR3 DNA: TGCGCCAGCAGCTTGGGACGGGGAATCACAGATACGCAGTATTTT. The chain has TRBV5-1 and TRBJ2-3; weak D call: TRBD2 (5 bases). The V end lost 0 bases, the J end lost 2 bases, and 10 bases lay between the germline ends. Germline CDR1 SGHRS, CDR2 YFSETQ. This CDR3 contains 15 residues.

The chain combines TRBV11-2 with TRBJ1-1; D unclear. Germline CDR1 and CDR2: SGHAT and FQNNGV. The germline V and J ends were trimmed by 5 bases and 4 bases, with 17 bases remaining between them. There are 15 residues in the CDR3. This chain's CDR3 is CASSALTGEFTEAFF. The CDR3 coding sequence is TGTGCCAGCAGCGCCCTGACCGGGGAATTCACTGAAGCTTTCTTT.

The rearrangement joins TRBV18 to TRBJ2-7; D uncertain. V lost 1 base and J 4 bases, leaving 2 bases between the germline ends. CDR3 length: 11 residues. Germline CDR1 reads KGHSH; CDR2 reads LQKENI. Here the CDR3 reads CASSPQYEQYF. CDR3 DNA sequence: TGTGCCAGCTCACCACAATACGAGCAGTACTTC.

The chain carries TRBV9 and TRBJ2-7; TRBD1 matches 8 bases. The germline gives CDR1 SGDLS, CDR2 YYNGEE. The length of the CDR3 is 14 residues. The V segment lost 4 bases and the J segment 2 bases; nucleotides outside the gene matches: 5. Here the CDR3 DNA reads TGTGCCAGCAGCCCGTCGACAGGGGCCTACGAGCAGTACTTC. Encoded protein: CASSPSTGAYEQYF.

The chain combines TRBV19 with TRBJ1-1; TRBD1 matches at 9 bases. This CDR3 region has 13 residues. Germline-derived CDR1 and CDR2 are LNHDA and SQIVND (reference sequence). With V trimmed by 8 bases and J by 6 bases, 7 bases remained unmatched. CDR3 nucleotides: TGTGCCAGTCGCGGACAGGGGTTTGCTGAAGCTTTCTTT. Translated, it gives CASRGQGFAEAFF.

In its sample, this clone was seen a few times. The rearrangement joins TRBV29-1 to TRBJ2-3; D call uncertain. The germline V gene has CDR1 SQVTM and CDR2 ANQGSEA. The CDR3 totals 15 residues. Trimming shortened V by 0 bases and J by 2 bases, and 12 bases separated the two germline ends. The CDR3 nucleotides read TGCAGCGTTGAAGATTTCAGAGGCTTCACAGATACGCAGTATTTT. This gives the protein CSVEDFRGFTDTQYF.

The rearrangement joins TRBV11-2 to TRBJ2-3, with 10 bases fitting TRBD2. The CDR3 length is 15 residues. The junction had 0 bases not matched to a gene; V was cut back by 0 bases and J by 3 bases. Germline CDR1 is SGHAT and CDR2 is FQNNGV. CDR3 nucleotides: TGTGCCAGCAGCTTAGAACTAGCGGGAACAGATACGCAGTATTTT. Its translation: CASSLELAGTDTQYF.

The chain links TRBV4-1 to TRBJ2-2; no firm D call. The CDR3 is 15 amino acids. V lost 2 bases and J lost 6, with 13 bases in between. CDR1 MGHRA and CDR2 YSYEKL come from the germline V gene. The CDR3 DNA follows: TGCGCCAGCAGCCAACTGGGCATCTTAGCCGGGGAGCTGTTTTTT. Protein: CASSQLGILAGELFF.

The chain combines TRBV30 with TRBJ1-2; D is undetermined. The germline V gene has CDR1 GTSNPN and CDR2 SVGIG (reference sequence). The CDR3 length is 13 residues. Between the trimmed V and J ends, which lost 2 bases and 2 bases, there was a span of 9 bases. Here the CDR3 reads CAWSSRVNYGYTF. The CDR3 DNA sequence: TGTGCCTGGAGTTCTCGTGTGAACTATGGCTACACCTTC.

The chain uses TRBV6-5 and TRBJ1-5, with 7 bases lining up with TRBD1. The J segment lost 3 bases and the V segment lost 5 bases, leaving 7 bases of the junction unmatched. Germline lookup yields CDR1 MNHEY and CDR2 SVGAGI. The CDR3 covers 15 residues. The CDR3 here is CASSRGGSNNQPQHF. The CDR3 coding sequence is TGTGCCAGCAGTCGAGGGGGCAGTAACAATCAGCCCCAGCATTTT.

This clone has only a few counts. The rearrangement joins TRBV30 to TRBJ1-1, with D perhaps TRBD1 (5 bases). CDR3 length: 14 residues. The V gene's germline CDR1 is GTSNPN and CDR2 SVGIG (reference sequence). V was pared by 5 bases and J by 3 bases, with 16 bases between. CDR3: CAWLPGFMYTEAFF. The DNA of the CDR3 is TGTGCCTGGCTCCCAGGGTTTATGTACACTGAAGCTTTCTTT.

The V and J genes are TRBV30 and TRBJ1-1; maybe TRBD1 (5 bases). The V and J ends lost 0 bases and 4 bases respectively, with 9 bases between them. This CDR3 is built from 13 residues. CDR1 is GTSNPN and CDR2 is SVGIG in the germline V gene (reference sequence). The CDR3 DNA reads TGTGCCTGGAGTGTACTCCAGGGCACTGAAGCTTTCTTT. It is translated as CAWSVLQGTEAFF.

This chain connects TRBV29-1 to TRBJ1-1; D is unclear. The germline V and J ends were trimmed by 4 bases and 1 base, with 13 bases remaining between them. The CDR3 consists of 14 residues. The germline CDR1 and CDR2 sequences are SQVTM and ANQGSEA. The CDR3 DNA is TGCAGCGTTGTCTCCCTCTTCTCGAACACTGAAGCTTTCTTT. Protein product: CSVVSLFSNTEAFF.

This clone appeared a few times. The chain is built from TRBV25-1 and TRBJ1-5, with D possibly matching TRBD1 (6 bases). The CDR3 has 12 amino acids. V dropped 7 bases and J dropped 5 bases, with 9 bases sitting between them. Germline V gene sequence: CDR1 MGHDK, CDR2 SYGVNS. The CDR3 protein is CASNRDYQPQHF. CDR3 in DNA: TGTGCCAGCAACAGGGACTATCAGCCCCAGCATTTT.

V is TRBV5-4 and J is TRBJ2-6; possibly TRBD1 or TRBD2 for D (5 bases each). Between the trimmed V and J ends, which lost 2 bases and 0 bases, there was a span of 9 bases. This CDR3 is 16 amino acids long. Looked up from germline, CDR1 is SGHNT and CDR2 is YYREEE (reference sequence). CDR3 nucleotide sequence: TGTGCCAGCAGCTTCGGGGCATCCTCTGGGGCCAACGTCCTGACTTTC. Protein product: CASSFGASSGANVLTF.

The V call is TRBV9, the J call TRBJ2-7, with 7 nucleotides matching TRBD1. V was clipped by 3 bases and J by 3 bases; unmatched bases: 9. The CDR3 covers 15 residues. The V gene's germline CDR1 is SGDLS and CDR2 YYNGEE. CDR3 nucleotides: TGTGCCAGCAGCGCGTTAGGGGACAGCCACTACGAGCAGTACTTC. Translating gives CASSALGDSHYEQYF.

This clone appeared a few times. The rearrangement links TRBV7-9 to TRBJ2-2; TRBD2 might be the D (5 bases). Trimming removed 1 base at V and 5 bases at J, with 8 bases between. The CDR3 contains 14 residues. CDR1 and CDR2 (germline): SEHNR, FQNEAQ (reference sequence). The CDR3 coding sequence is TGTGCCAGCAGCTTAGTTGGGAGTACCGGGGAGCTGTTTTTT. Protein: CASSLVGSTGELFF.

CDR3 sequence reads: CASSPGPLNTEAFF. The CDR3 DNA reads as TGTGCCAGCTCACCAGGCCCTTTGAACACTGAAGCTTTCTTT. This chain joins TRBV18 and TRBJ1-1; D not certain. The germline V and J ends were trimmed by 2 bases and 0 bases, with 7 bases remaining between them. CDR3 length equals 14 residues. Germline V gives CDR1 KGHSH, CDR2 LQKENI.

This clone was counted between two and nine times. V usage is TRBV2 and J usage is TRBJ2-1; possibly TRBD1 for D (6 bases). From germline, CDR1 is SNHLY and CDR2 FYNNEI. The CDR3 has 12 amino acids. V lost 4 bases and J lost 8, with 9 bases in between. Here the CDR3 DNA reads TGTGCCAGCAGTGGTACAGGGTATGAGCAGTTCTTC. Translated: CASSGTGYEQFF.